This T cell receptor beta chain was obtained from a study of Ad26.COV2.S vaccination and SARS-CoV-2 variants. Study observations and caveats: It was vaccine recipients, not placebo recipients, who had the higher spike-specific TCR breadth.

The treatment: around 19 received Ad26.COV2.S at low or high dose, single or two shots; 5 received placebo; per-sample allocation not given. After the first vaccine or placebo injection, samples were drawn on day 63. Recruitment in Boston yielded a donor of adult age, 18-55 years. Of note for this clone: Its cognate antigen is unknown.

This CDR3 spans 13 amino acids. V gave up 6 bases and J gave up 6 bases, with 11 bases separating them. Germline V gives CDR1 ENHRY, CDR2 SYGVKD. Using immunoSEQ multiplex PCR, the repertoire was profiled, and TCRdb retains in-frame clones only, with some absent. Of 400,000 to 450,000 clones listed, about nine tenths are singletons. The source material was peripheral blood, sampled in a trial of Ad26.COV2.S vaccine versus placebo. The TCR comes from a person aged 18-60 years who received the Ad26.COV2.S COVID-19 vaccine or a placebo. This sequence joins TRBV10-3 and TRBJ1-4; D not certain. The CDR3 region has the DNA TGTGCCATCAGCAGCCGGGAGCATGAAAAACTGTTTTTT. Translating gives CAISSREHEKLFF.